Following are 27 T cell receptor beta chains from one sample sequenced in a study of shared clonotypes between healthy human individuals. Profiled with immunoSEQ multiplex PCR; TCRdb holds only in-frame clones, not every one. The sample yields more than 2,000,000 clones, approximately 93% seen once. The sample comprised naive CD4+ T cells from PBMCs. Sample subset: CD45RA+ positively selected. These receptors all come from a man between 18 and 35 years old in good health. Some clones in this sample may be carry-over from other donors' samples.

This chain connects TRBV5-1 to TRBJ1-5; D might be TRBD1 (5 bases). The CDR3 sequence is 16 residues long. Trimming stripped 0 bases from V and 2 bases from J, with 12 bases between. Germline values: CDR1 SGHRS, CDR2 YFSETQ. CDR3 sequence: CASSLDGAGGNQPQHF. CDR3 coding DNA: TGCGCCAGCAGCTTGGACGGGGCTGGGGGCAATCAGCCCCAGCATTTT. Using reference TRBV5-1 and TRBJ1-5 for the parts outside the CDR3, the full variable domain is KAGVTQTPRYLIKTRGQQVTLSCSPISGHRSVSWYQQTPGQGLQFLFEYFSETQRNKGNFPGRFSGRQFSNSRSEMNVSTLELGDSALYLCASSLDGAGGNQPQHFGDGTRLSIL.

The chain employs TRBV11-3 and TRBJ2-2; 7 bases match TRBD1. The CDR3 length is 17 residues. The germline V gene has CDR1 SGHNT and CDR2 YENEEA. J was trimmed by 1 base and V by 3 bases; bases with no gene match: 8. The CDR3 bases are TGTGCCAGCAGCTTGCGAGTGGGACAGAAGAACACCGGGGAGCTGTTTTTT. Amino acids: CASSLRVGQKNTGELFF.

The J gene is TRBJ2-7, the V gene TRBV28; TRBD2 matches 7 bases. V shed 4 bases, J shed 4 bases, and the junction held 16 bases outside the gene matches. Germline CDR1 MDHEN, CDR2 SYDVKM. This CDR3 has 17 amino acids. The CDR3 DNA follows: TGTGCCAGCAGTTCGACGCGCGGGAGCCTAAGGGTGTACGAGCAGTACTTC. This codes for CASSSTRGSLRVYEQYF.

The chain links TRBV5-1 to TRBJ2-7; maybe TRBD1 (6 bases). Germline V lookup: CDR1 SGHRS, CDR2 YFSETQ. Trimming shortened V by 0 bases and J by 2 bases, and 12 bases separated the two germline ends. The CDR3 runs to 15 residues. For the CDR3, the DNA is TGCGCCAGCAGCTTGGCTACAGGGATCCCCTACGAGCAGTACTTC. It encodes CASSLATGIPYEQYF.

This clone was seen a single time. The chain links TRBV7-7 to TRBJ1-3, with a tentative D call TRBD1 (6 bases). V was cut by 5 bases and J by 0 bases, with 11 bases left in between. The germline gives CDR1 SSHAT, CDR2 FNYEAQ (reference sequence). CDR3 size: 15 residues. CDR3 coding DNA: TGTGCCAGCAGCCGGGGGCCTAGCTCTGGAAACACCATATATTTT. Its translation: CASSRGPSSGNTIYF.

The V gene is TRBV10-2, the J gene TRBJ2-5, with D perhaps matching TRBD1 (5 bases). Germline V gene sequence: CDR1 WSHSY, CDR2 SAAADI. V dropped 2 bases and J dropped 5 bases, with 15 bases sitting between them. This CDR3 is 15 amino acids long. The CDR3 is CASSEPTQGLETQYF. As DNA, the CDR3 is TGCGCCAGCAGTGAGCCGACCCAGGGCCTGGAGACCCAGTACTTC.

V and J are TRBV5-1 and TRBJ1-2; D gene unclear. CDR1 and CDR2 (germline): SGHRS, YFSETQ. The CDR3 length is 14 residues. V dropped 2 bases and J dropped 4 bases, with 12 bases sitting between them. The CDR3 coding sequence is TGCGCCAGCAGCTTTGATGGGAGAGTCTATGGCTACACCTTC. The encoded protein is CASSFDGRVYGYTF.

Here the CDR3 reads CASSFRTGENTEAFF. DNA of the CDR3: TGTGCCAGCAGTTTCAGGACAGGGGAGAACACTGAAGCTTTCTTT. The chain is built from TRBV27 and TRBJ1-1; TRBD1 aligns across 9 bases. Germline V lookup: CDR1 MNHEY, CDR2 SMNVEV (reference sequence). The CDR3 loop spans 15 amino acids. V was pared by 3 bases and J by 1 base, with 3 bases of the junction left unmatched.

The V call is TRBV2, the J call TRBJ2-3; D gene ambiguous. CDR1 is SNHLY and CDR2 is FYNNEI in the germline V gene. The ends were cut back, 7 bases at V and 7 bases at J, with 12 bases in the middle. There are 12 residues in the CDR3. This CDR3 reads CASTAYEYTQYF. The CDR3 bases are TGTGCCAGCACCGCATACGAATATACGCAGTATTTT.

The rearrangement uses TRBV6-1 and TRBJ1-1, with D possibly TRBD1 on 6 matching bases. CDR3 size: 17 residues. V was trimmed by 3 bases and J by 0 bases, leaving 17 bases between them. Germline CDR1 is MNHNS and CDR2 is SASEGT. Here the CDR3 reads CASSDGFRGSLNTEAFF. CDR3 DNA: TGTGCCAGCAGTGATGGTTTCAGGGGCAGTTTGAACACTGAAGCTTTCTTT.

As concerns this clone: Other DNA sequences in the sample encode the same CDR3. The V gene is TRBV5-1, the J gene TRBJ2-5; D not certain. V lost 0 bases, J lost 2 bases, and 11 bases lay in between. Germline CDR1 is SGHRS and CDR2 is YFSETQ. The CDR3 is 15 amino acids. The CDR3 region has the DNA TGCGCCAGCAGCTTGGTTCCAAGTGGGCAAGAGACCCAGTACTTC. Protein: CASSLVPSGQETQYF.

About this clone itself: This CDR3 is also generated by other DNA sequences in the sample. The V gene is TRBV5-1, the J gene TRBJ2-6; D is tentatively TRBD1 or TRBD2 (5 bases each). CDR1 and CDR2 (germline): SGHRS, YFSETQ. Trimming left V 0 bases short and J 2 bases short, with 6 bases between. This CDR3 region has 15 residues. The CDR3 loop reads CASSLGGAGANVLTF. DNA for the CDR3: TGCGCCAGCAGCTTGGGAGGGGCTGGGGCCAACGTCCTGACTTTC. The full variable domain, completed using reference TRBV5-1 and TRBJ2-6, is KAGVTQTPRYLIKTRGQQVTLSCSPISGHRSVSWYQQTPGQGLQFLFEYFSETQRNKGNFPGRFSGRQFSNSRSEMNVSTLELGDSALYLCASSLGGAGANVLTFGAGSRLTVL.

The CDR3 sequence: CASSPTGVQYEQYF. In nucleotides, the CDR3 is TGTGCCAGCTCACCAACAGGGGTTCAATACGAGCAGTACTTC. The chain uses TRBV18 and TRBJ2-7; 7 bases are shared with TRBD1. CDR1 is KGHSH, CDR2 LQKENI, per germline. V shed 2 bases, J shed 4 bases, and the junction held 5 bases outside the gene matches. The CDR3 loop spans 14 amino acids.

The chain joins TRBV7-2 to TRBJ2-5; D is unclear. Deletions cut 4 bases from V and 1 base from J, with 4 bases between. From germline, CDR1 is SGHTA and CDR2 FQGNSA. The CDR3 totals 12 residues. CDR3 in DNA: TGTGCCAGCAGCTCTTCCCAAGAGACCCAGTACTTC. Encoded protein: CASSSSQETQYF.

V usage is TRBV9 and J usage is TRBJ2-1, with D perhaps TRBD1 (6 bases). The CDR3 is 14 residues long. The germline V gene encodes CDR1 SGDLS and CDR2 YYNGEE. The V and J ends lost 2 bases and 8 bases respectively, with 14 bases between them. The CDR3 here is CASSVKGDYDEQFF. The DNA for the CDR3 is TGTGCCAGCAGCGTCAAGGGGGATTACGATGAGCAGTTCTTC.

The chain has TRBV5-4 and TRBJ2-7; D gene ambiguous. Between the trimmed V and J ends, which lost 4 bases and 7 bases, there was a span of 12 bases. This CDR3 region has 12 residues. Germline CDR1 reads SGHNT; CDR2 reads YYREEE (reference sequence). Here the CDR3 DNA reads TGTGCCAGCAGCCCGATTGGGATGGAGCAGTACTTC. The encoded protein is CASSPIGMEQYF.

Of note for this clone: Other DNA variants within this sample encode the same CDR3. This rearrangement joins TRBV6-5 to TRBJ2-1, with 9 positions matching TRBD1. The trim removed 6 bases at V and 2 bases at J, leaving 2 bases unmatched. Germline CDR1 reads MNHEY; CDR2 reads SVGAGI. The CDR3 runs 14 residues. CDR3 sequence (DNA): TGTGCCAGCAGCCGGGACAGGGCCTACAATGAGCAGTTCTTC. Its translation is CASSRDRAYNEQFF.

This chain connects TRBV11-1 to TRBJ2-6; TRBD1 aligns across 8 bases. Germline V CDR1 and CDR2: SGHAT, FQDESV (reference sequence). The CDR3 loop spans 17 amino acids. The J segment lost 0 bases and the V segment lost 5 bases, leaving 6 bases of the junction unmatched. CDR3 loop: CASSPGTGHSGANVLTF. The CDR3 nucleotides read TGTGCCAGCAGCCCAGGGACAGGCCACTCTGGGGCCAACGTCCTGACTTTC.

This rearrangement joins TRBV30 to TRBJ2-3; 10 bases agree with TRBD2. Trimming at V came to 4 bases and at J to 6 bases, leaving 7 bases not matched to a gene. The CDR3 length is 14 residues. In germline, CDR1 is GTSNPN, CDR2 SVGIG (reference sequence). The DNA of the CDR3 is TGTGCCTGGAATCTAGCGGGAGTTCGGGATACGCAGTATTTT. Its translation: CAWNLAGVRDTQYF.

Here the CDR3 DNA reads TGTGCCAGCAGCACACTGGACAGTTATAATGAAAAACTGTTTTTT. This codes for CASSTLDSYNEKLFF. The chain couples TRBV5-8 to TRBJ1-4, with D perhaps matching TRBD1 (6 bases). Trimming left V 4 bases short and J 4 bases short, with 14 bases between. Germline V lookup: CDR1 SGHTS, CDR2 YDEGEE. The CDR3 length is 15 residues.

CDR3 DNA: TGTGCCAGCAGCAGAGGACAGAGCTCCTACAATGAGCAGTTCTTC. Protein: CASSRGQSSYNEQFF. The chain carries TRBV5-6 and TRBJ2-1; D may be TRBD1 (6 bases). V dropped 4 bases and J dropped 0 bases, with 11 bases sitting between them. The CDR3 loop spans 15 amino acids. Germline V gene lookup returns CDR1 SGHDT and CDR2 YYEEEE.

J is TRBJ1-1 and V is TRBV7-3; 7 bases map to TRBD1. The CDR3 consists of 14 residues. Germline CDR1 SGHTA, CDR2 FQGTGA. The ends lost 5 bases at V and 10 bases at J; junction bases unmatched: 13. The CDR3 coding sequence is TGTGCCAGCAGCGTAGGTCCCGGAGAGGGGGCAGCTTTCTTT. This gives the protein CASSVGPGEGAAFF.

The V and J genes are TRBV7-2 and TRBJ2-3; D may correspond to TRBD1 or TRBD2 (5 bases each). Trimming removed 3 bases at V and 4 bases at J, with 14 bases between. CDR3 length: 15 amino acids. The germline gives CDR1 SGHTA, CDR2 FQGNSA. CDR3 protein: CASSFREGRPDTQYF. CDR3 DNA: TGTGCCAGCAGCTTCCGTGAGGGGCGCCCAGATACGCAGTATTTT.

V usage is TRBV7-2 and J usage is TRBJ2-7; TRBD1 agrees at 12 bases. J was trimmed by 4 bases and V by 6 bases; bases with no gene match: 7. This CDR3 has 15 residues. CDR1 is SGHTA, CDR2 FQGNSA, per germline. CDR3 DNA: TGTGCCAGCAGTGGGGACAGGGGGCGCATATACGAGCAGTACTTC. It encodes CASSGDRGRIYEQYF.

The chain couples TRBV7-2 to TRBJ2-1, with a tentative D call TRBD2 (6 bases). Between the trimmed V and J ends, which lost 5 bases and 2 bases, there was a span of 13 bases. The germline CDR1 and CDR2 sequences are SGHTA and FQGNSA. The CDR3 covers 15 residues. CDR3 loop: CASSPGRGTYNEQFF. In DNA form, the CDR3 reads TGTGCCAGCAGCCCAGGGCGCGGGACCTACAATGAGCAGTTCTTC.

This rearrangement joins TRBV6-6 to TRBJ1-2; a weak D match, TRBD1 (5 bases). The CDR3 runs to 13 residues. V was clipped by 7 bases and J by 4 bases, with 13 bases between them. CDR1 and CDR2 from the germline V gene are MNHNY and SVGAGI (reference sequence). CDR3 residues: CASTREGLYGYTF. For the CDR3, the DNA is TGTGCCAGCACCAGGGAGGGACTCTATGGCTACACCTTC.

CDR3 nucleotides: TGTGCCAGCAGTGAAGCGGGGACAAACGTCCACGAGCAGTACTTC. It translates to CASSEAGTNVHEQYF. V gene TRBV6-1 combines with J gene TRBJ2-7, with D perhaps matching TRBD1 (6 bases). The V end was cut by 0 bases, the J end by 5 bases, with 14 bases between. Germline values: CDR1 MNHNS, CDR2 SASEGT. The CDR3 covers 15 residues.